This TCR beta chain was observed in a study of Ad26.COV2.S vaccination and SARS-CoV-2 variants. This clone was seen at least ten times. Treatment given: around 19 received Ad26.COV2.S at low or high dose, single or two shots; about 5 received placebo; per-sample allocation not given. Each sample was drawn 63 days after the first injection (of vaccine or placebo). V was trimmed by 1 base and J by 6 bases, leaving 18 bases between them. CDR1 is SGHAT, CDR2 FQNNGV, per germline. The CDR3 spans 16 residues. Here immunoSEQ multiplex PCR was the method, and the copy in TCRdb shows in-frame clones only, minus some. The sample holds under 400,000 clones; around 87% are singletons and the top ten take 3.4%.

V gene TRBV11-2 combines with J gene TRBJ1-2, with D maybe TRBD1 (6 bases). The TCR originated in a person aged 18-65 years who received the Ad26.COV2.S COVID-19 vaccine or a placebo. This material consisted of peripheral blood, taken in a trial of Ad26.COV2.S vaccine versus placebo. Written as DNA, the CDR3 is TGTGCCAGCAGCTTAGCCCAAGGGGGGGCGGGGAATGGCTACACCTTC. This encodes CASSLAQGGAGNGYTF.